Presented here are 12 T cell receptor beta chains from one specimen sequenced in a study of post-analysis software for immune sequencing data. No antigen is known for these receptors. cDNA libraries of TCR beta carried unique molecular identifiers. TCRdb independently ran MiXCR on the PCR reads; one entry per CDR3 protein. The table has roughly 870,000 distinct CDR3 sequences, 53% seen once; the top ten hold around 4.5%. Study results and limitations: Relative to controls, patients had a few TRBV segments at higher frequency, with TRBV5-6, TRBV5-1 and TRBV20-1 among these.

Specimen: blood. These TCRs come from a girl aged 10-17 years with multiple sclerosis.

This clonotype was observed a few times. This chain links TRBV7-2 with TRBJ1-2; D gene unclear. V was shortened by 5 bases and J by 8 bases, with 12 bases between the two germline ends. This CDR3 is built from 12 residues. Per the germline V gene, CDR1 is SGHTA and CDR2 is FQGNSA. The CDR3 DNA sequence: TGTGCCAGCAGCCTCGGACGTGAAGGCTACACCTTC. Translating gives CASSLGREGYTF.

This rearrangement joins TRBV20-1 to TRBJ2-4, with 8 bases aligning to TRBD2. The CDR3 length is 13 residues. V shed 4 bases, J shed 3 bases, and the junction held 2 bases outside the gene matches. The germline V gene has CDR1 DFQATT and CDR2 SNEGSKA (reference sequence). In DNA, the CDR3 is TGCAGTGCTACGGCGGGGGGCAAAAACATTCAGTACTTC. It specifies CSATAGGKNIQYF.

The chain uses TRBV29-1 and TRBJ1-2; D gene unclear. CDR3 size: 12 residues. Between the trimmed V and J ends, which lost 4 bases and 4 bases, there was a span of 10 bases. Looked up from germline, CDR1 is SQVTM and CDR2 is ANQGSEA. The DNA for the CDR3 is TGCAGCGTTGGACGGAACCTCTATGGCTACACCTTC. This encodes CSVGRNLYGYTF. The full variable domain, in which reference TRBV29-1 and TRBJ1-2 provide the parts outside the CDR3, is SAVISQKPSRDICQRGTSLTIQCQVDSQVTMMFWYRQQPGQSLTLIATANQGSEATYESGFVIDKFPISRPNLTFSTLTVSNMSPEDSSIYLCSVGRNLYGYTFGSGTRLTVV.

This chain uses TRBV12-3 or TRBV12-4 with TRBJ2-3; D is unresolved. The CDR3 extends over 15 amino acids. V shed 0 bases and J shed 4 bases, with 11 bases lying between them. The CDR3, as DNA: TGTGCCAGCAGTTTAGCGGAAGGAACCTCAGATACGCAGTATTTT. This encodes CASSLAEGTSDTQYF.

The V and J genes are TRBV7-2 and TRBJ1-2; 7 positions agree with TRBD1. V lost 5 bases to trimming and J lost 5 bases; unmatched junction nucleotides: 8. The CDR3 is made up of 14 amino acids. Germline V lookup: CDR1 SGHTA, CDR2 FQGNSA. CDR3 residues: CASSMGTETYGYTF. Here the CDR3 DNA reads TGTGCCAGCAGCATGGGGACAGAAACATATGGCTACACCTTC.

This clonotype was seen a single time. The genes are TRBV5-1 and TRBJ2-1, with D hard to call. The length of the CDR3 is 16 residues. CDR1 is SGHRS and CDR2 is YFSETQ in the germline V gene. With 0 bases removed from V and 0 bases from J, the gap between germline ends came to 10 bases. CDR3 sequence: CASSLGSHSSYNEQFF. The CDR3 region has the DNA TGCGCCAGCAGCTTGGGTAGTCATAGCTCCTACAATGAGCAGTTCTTC. Full variable domain (rest looked up from reference TRBV5-1 and TRBJ2-1): KAGVTQTPRYLIKTRGQQVTLSCSPISGHRSVSWYQQTPGQGLQFLFEYFSETQRNKGNFPGRFSGRQFSNSRSEMNVSTLELGDSALYLCASSLGSHSSYNEQFFGPGTRLTVL.

This chain uses TRBV27 with TRBJ1-6; D not certain. The CDR3 length is 14 residues. The germline CDR1 and CDR2 sequences are MNHEY and SMNVEV (reference sequence). V lost 3 bases and J lost 6, with 9 bases in between. In nucleotides, the CDR3 is TGTGCCAGCAGTTTCGGAGAAGGTAATTCACCCCTCCACTTT. Its translation is CASSFGEGNSPLHF.

This chain joins TRBV20-1 and TRBJ2-3; D is unresolved. The V end was cut by 1 base, the J end by 2 bases, with 4 bases between. The CDR3 is 12 amino acids. CDR1 is DFQATT, CDR2 SNEGSKA, per germline (reference sequence). The CDR3 loop reads CSARGDTDTQYF. The CDR3 bases are TGCAGTGCTAGAGGGGACACAGATACGCAGTATTTT.

The gene calls are TRBV20-1 and TRBJ1-1; no definite D call. The V gene's germline CDR1 is DFQATT and CDR2 SNEGSKA (reference sequence). V shed 5 bases and J shed 1 base, with 14 bases lying between them. The CDR3 sequence is 14 residues long. For the CDR3, the DNA is TGCAGTGCTCTCCGCCACGTCCCGAACACTGAAGCTTTCTTT. It specifies CSALRHVPNTEAFF.

This rearrangement joins TRBV20-1 to TRBJ1-1; D is perhaps TRBD1 (5 bases). Trimming removed 6 bases at V and 1 base at J, with 12 bases between. The CDR3 has 13 residues. CDR1 is DFQATT and CDR2 is SNEGSKA in the germline V gene (reference sequence). This CDR3 reads CSAPSGGNTEAFF. CDR3 bases: TGCAGTGCCCCATCGGGGGGGAACACTGAAGCTTTCTTT.

This clonotype was found a few times. This chain joins TRBV7-9 and TRBJ2-7; D not certain. Per the germline V gene, CDR1 is SEHNR and CDR2 is FQNEAQ (reference sequence). Trimming stripped 6 bases from V and 2 bases from J, with 14 bases between. The CDR3 covers 14 residues. CDR3 bases: TGTGCCAGCAGTGTAAGATCGGCAGCCTACGAGCAGTACTTC. This sequence encodes CASSVRSAAYEQYF.

This clonotype turned up a few times. CDR3 region: CSAREGSSGADTQYF. The CDR3 bases are TGCAGTGCTAGAGAGGGGTCGTCAGGGGCAGATACGCAGTATTTT. The rearrangement links TRBV20-1 to TRBJ2-3; D perhaps matches TRBD1 (6 bases). This CDR3 comprises 15 residues. V gave up 0 bases and J gave up 4 bases, with 14 bases separating them. Germline-derived CDR1 and CDR2 are DFQATT and SNEGSKA (reference sequence).